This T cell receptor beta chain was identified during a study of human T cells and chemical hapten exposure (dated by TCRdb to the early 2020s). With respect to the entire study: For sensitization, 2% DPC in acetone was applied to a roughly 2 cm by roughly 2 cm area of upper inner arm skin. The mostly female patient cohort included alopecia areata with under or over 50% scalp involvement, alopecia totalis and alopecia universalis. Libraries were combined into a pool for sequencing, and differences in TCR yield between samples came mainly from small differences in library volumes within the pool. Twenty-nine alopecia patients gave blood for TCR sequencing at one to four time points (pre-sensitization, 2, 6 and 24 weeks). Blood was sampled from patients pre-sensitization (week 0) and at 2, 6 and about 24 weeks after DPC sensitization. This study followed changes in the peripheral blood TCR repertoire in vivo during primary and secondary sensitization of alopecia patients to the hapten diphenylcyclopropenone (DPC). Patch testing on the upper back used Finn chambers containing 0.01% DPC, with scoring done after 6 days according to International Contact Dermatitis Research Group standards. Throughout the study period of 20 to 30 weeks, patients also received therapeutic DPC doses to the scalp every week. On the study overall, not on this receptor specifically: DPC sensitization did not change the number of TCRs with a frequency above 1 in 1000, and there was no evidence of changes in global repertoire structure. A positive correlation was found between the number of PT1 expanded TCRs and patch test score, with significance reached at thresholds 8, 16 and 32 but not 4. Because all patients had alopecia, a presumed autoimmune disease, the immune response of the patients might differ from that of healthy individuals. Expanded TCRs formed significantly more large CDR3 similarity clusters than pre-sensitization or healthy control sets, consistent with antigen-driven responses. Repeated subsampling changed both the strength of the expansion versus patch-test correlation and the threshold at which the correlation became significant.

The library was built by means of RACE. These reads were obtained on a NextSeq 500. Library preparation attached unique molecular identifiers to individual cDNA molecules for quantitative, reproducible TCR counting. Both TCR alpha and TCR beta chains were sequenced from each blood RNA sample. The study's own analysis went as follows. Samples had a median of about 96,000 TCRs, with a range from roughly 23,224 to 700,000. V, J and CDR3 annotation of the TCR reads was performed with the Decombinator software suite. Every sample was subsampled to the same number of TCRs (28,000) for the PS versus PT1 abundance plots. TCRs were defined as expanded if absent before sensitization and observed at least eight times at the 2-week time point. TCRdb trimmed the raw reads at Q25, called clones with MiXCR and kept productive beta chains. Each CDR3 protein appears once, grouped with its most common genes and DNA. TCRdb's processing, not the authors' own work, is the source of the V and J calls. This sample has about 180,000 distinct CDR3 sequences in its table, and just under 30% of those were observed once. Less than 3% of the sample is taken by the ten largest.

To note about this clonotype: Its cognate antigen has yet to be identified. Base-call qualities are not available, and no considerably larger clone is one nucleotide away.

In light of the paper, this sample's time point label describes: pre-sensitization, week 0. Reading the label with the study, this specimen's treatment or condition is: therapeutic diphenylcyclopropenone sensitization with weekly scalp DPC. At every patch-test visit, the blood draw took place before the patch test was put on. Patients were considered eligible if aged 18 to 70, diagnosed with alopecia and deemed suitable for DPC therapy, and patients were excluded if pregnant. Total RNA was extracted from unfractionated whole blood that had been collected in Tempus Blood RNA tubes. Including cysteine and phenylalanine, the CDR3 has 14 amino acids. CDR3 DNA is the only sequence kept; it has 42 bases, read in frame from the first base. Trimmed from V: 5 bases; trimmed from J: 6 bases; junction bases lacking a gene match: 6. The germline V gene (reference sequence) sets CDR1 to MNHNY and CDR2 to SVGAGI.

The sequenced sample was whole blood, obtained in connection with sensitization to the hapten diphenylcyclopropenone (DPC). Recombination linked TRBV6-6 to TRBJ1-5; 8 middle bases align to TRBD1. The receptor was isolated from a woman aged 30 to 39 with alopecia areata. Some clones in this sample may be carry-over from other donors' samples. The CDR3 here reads CASSTGGGTQPQHF. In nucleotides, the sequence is TGTGCCAGCAGTACAGGGGGGGGGACTCAGCCCCAGCATTTT.